This T cell receptor (beta chain) appears in the sequencing data of a study of T-cell reconstitution after alpha-beta-depleted transplantation in children. It was with unique molecular identifiers that the TCRbeta library was prepared. TCRdb itself ran the PCR reads through MiXCR, one entry per CDR3 protein. The profile shows more than 550,000 distinct CDR3 sequences, roughly 10% of them singletons. There are a few counts of this clonotype. Sequenced here: PBMCs from the stem cell graft donor, sampled from the stem cell graft. The receptor's source is a human donor who donated a stem cell graft to a child with acute myeloid leukemia.

In DNA, the CDR3 is TGTGCCAGCAGTTTTAACTTAGGTAGCGGGACCTCCAACTACGAGCAGTACTTC. Its translation is CASSFNLGSGTSNYEQYF. This sequence joins TRBV12-3 or TRBV12-4 and TRBJ2-7; 8 nucleotides agree with TRBD2. This CDR3 contains 18 residues. V was clipped by 3 bases and J by 3 bases; unmatched bases: 16.